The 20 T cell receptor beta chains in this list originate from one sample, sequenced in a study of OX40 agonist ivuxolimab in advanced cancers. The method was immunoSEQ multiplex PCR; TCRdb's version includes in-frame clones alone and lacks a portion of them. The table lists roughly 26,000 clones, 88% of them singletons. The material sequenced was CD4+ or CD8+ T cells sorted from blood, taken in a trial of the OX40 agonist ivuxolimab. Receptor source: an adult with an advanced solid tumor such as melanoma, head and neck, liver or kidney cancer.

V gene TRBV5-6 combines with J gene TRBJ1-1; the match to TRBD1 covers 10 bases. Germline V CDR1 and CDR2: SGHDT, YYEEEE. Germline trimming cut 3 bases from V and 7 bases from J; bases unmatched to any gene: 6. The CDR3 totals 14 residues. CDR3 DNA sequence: TGTGCCAGCAGCTGGGGGACAGGGGACTATGAAGCTTTCTTT. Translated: CASSWGTGDYEAFF.

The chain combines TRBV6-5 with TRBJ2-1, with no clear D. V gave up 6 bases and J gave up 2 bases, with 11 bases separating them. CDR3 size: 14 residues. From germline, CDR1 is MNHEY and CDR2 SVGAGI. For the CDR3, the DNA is TGTGCCAGCAGCCCATTGGATGCCTACAATGAGCAGTTCTTC. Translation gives CASSPLDAYNEQFF.

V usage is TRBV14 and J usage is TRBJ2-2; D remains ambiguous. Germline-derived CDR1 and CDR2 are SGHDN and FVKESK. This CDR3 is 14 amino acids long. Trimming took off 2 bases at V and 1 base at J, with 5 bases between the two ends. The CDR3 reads CASSQFLNTGELFF. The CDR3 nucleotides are TGTGCCAGCAGCCAATTCTTGAACACCGGGGAGCTGTTTTTT. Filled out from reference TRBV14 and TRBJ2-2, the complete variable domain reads EAGVTQFPSHSVIEKGQTVTLRCDPISGHDNLYWYRRVMGKEIKFLLHFVKESKQDESGMPNNRFLAERTGGTYSTLKVQPAELEDSGVYFCASSQFLNTGELFFGEGSRLTVL.

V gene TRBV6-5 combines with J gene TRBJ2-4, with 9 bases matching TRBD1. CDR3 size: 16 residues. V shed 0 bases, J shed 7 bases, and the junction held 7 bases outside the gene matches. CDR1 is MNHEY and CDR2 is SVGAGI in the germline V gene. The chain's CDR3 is CASSYSKLGQGNIQYF. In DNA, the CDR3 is TGTGCCAGCAGTTACTCTAAGTTAGGACAGGGGAACATTCAGTACTTC.

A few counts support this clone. The CDR3 bases are TGTGCCAGCGGTGGAGGGGTTAATGGCTACACCTTC. It specifies CASGGGVNGYTF. The chain carries TRBV6-6 and TRBJ1-2, with a possible D match to TRBD1 (5 bases). The length of the CDR3 is 12 residues. The V end lost 8 bases, the J end lost 6 bases, and 13 bases lay between the germline ends. CDR1 and CDR2 from the germline V gene are MNHNY and SVGAGI (reference sequence).

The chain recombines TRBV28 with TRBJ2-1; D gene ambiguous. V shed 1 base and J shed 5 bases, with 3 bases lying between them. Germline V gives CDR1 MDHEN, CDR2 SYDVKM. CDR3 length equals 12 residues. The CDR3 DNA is TGTGCCAGCAGTTTATCCAACAATGAGCAGTTCTTC. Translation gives CASSLSNNEQFF.

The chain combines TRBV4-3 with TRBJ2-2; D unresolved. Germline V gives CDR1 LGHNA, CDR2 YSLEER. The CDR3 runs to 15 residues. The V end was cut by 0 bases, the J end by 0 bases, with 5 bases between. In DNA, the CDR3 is TGCGCCAGCAGCCAAGATGGGGCGAACACCGGGGAGCTGTTTTTT. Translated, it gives CASSQDGANTGELFF.

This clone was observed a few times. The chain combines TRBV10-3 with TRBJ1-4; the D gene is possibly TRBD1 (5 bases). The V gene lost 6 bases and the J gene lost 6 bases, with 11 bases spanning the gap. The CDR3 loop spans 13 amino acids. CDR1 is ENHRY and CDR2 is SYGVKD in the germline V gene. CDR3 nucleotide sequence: TGTGCCATCAGCCAGACAGAAGATGAAAAACTGTTTTTT. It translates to CAISQTEDEKLFF.

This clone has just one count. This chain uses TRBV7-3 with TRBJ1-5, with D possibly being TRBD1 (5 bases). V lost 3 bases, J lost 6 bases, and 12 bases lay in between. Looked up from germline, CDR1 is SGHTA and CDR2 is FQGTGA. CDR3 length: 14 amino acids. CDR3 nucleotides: TGTGCCAGCAGCTTGGCCGGGGACGGTCAGCCCCAGCATTTT. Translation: CASSLAGDGQPQHF.

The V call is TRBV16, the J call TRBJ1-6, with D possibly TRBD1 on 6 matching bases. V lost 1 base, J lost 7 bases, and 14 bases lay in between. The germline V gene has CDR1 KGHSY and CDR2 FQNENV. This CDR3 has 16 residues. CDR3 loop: CASSQWTRGYNSPLHF. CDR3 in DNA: TGTGCCAGCAGCCAATGGACAAGGGGGTACAATTCACCCCTCCACTTT.

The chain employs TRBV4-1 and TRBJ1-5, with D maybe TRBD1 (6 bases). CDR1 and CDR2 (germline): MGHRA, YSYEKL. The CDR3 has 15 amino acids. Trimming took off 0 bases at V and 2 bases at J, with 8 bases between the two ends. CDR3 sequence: CASSQESGGNQPQHF. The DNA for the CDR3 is TGCGCCAGCAGCCAAGAATCAGGGGGCAATCAGCCCCAGCATTTT.

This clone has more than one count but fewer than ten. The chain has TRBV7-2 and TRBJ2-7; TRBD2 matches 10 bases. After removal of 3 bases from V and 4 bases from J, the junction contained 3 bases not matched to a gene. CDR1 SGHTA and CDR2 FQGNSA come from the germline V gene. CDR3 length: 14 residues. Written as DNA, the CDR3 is TGTGCCAGCAGCTTTGGACTAGCGGCTTACGAGCAGTACTTC. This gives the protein CASSFGLAAYEQYF.

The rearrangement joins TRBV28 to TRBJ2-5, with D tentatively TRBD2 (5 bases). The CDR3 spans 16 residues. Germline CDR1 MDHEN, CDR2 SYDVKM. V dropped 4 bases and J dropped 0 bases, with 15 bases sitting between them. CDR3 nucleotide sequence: TGTGCCAGCAGTTCCCCTATAGGGAGCCACCAAGAGACCCAGTACTTC. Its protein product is CASSSPIGSHQETQYF.

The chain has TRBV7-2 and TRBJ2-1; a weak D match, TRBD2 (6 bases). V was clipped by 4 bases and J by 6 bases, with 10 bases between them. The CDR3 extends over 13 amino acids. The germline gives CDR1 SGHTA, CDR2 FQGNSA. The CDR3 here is CASSSAGGNEQFF. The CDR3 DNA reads TGTGCCAGCAGCTCAGCGGGTGGCAATGAGCAGTTCTTC.

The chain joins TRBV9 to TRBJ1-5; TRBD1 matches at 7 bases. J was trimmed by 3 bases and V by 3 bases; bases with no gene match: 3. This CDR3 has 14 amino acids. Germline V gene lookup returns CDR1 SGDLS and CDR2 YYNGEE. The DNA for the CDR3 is TGTGCCAGCAGCGCGGGACAGATCAATCAGCCCCAGCATTTT. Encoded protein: CASSAGQINQPQHF.

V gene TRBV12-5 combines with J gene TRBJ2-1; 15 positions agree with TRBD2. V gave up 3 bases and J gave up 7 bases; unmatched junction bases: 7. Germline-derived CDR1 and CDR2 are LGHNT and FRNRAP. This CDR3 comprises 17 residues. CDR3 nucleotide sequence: TGTGCTAGTGGTTTAGGACTAGCGGGGGGGCCGGGAAATGAGCAGTTCTTC. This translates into CASGLGLAGGPGNEQFF.

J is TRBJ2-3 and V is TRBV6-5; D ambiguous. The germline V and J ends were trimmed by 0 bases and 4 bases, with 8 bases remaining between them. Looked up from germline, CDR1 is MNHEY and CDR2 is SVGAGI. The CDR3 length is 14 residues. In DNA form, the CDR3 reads TGTGCCAGCAGTTACTCGAGTAGTTCAGATACGCAGTATTTT. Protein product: CASSYSSSSDTQYF.

The CDR3 nucleotides read TGTGCCAGCAGCCCACTGGACAGCCGTAATACTGAAGCTTTCTTT. Translating gives CASSPLDSRNTEAFF. This sequence joins TRBV7-9 and TRBJ1-1; TRBD1 is a possible D gene (6 bases). Trimming shortened V by 5 bases and J by 5 bases, and 18 bases separated the two germline ends. The CDR3 consists of 15 residues. Germline CDR1 reads SEHNR; CDR2 reads FQNEAQ (reference sequence).

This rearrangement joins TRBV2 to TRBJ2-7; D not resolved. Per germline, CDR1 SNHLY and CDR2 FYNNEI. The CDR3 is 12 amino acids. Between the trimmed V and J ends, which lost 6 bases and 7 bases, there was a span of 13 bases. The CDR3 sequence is CASREWLSEQYF. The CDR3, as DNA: TGTGCCAGCAGGGAGTGGTTAAGTGAGCAGTACTTC.

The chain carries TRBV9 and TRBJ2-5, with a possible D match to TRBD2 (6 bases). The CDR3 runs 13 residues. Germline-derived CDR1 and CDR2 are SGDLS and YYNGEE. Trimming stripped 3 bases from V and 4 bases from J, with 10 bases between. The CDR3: CASSGLASETQYF. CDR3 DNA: TGTGCCAGCAGCGGGCTAGCGTCAGAGACCCAGTACTTC.